These 3 T cell receptor beta chains share one sample of origin, sequenced in a study of blood T cell repertoires in COVID-19. Repertoires were generated with immunoSEQ multiplex PCR, while TCRdb's copy carries only in-frame clones and drops some. The profile covers fewer than 500,000 clones, with around 87% appearing a single time and 1.3% taken by the ten largest. Sequenced sample: PBMCs or T cells enriched from blood (not recorded which). These receptors originate from a man younger than 40 who had recovered from COVID-19.

This clone appeared once. This rearrangement joins TRBV4-1 to TRBJ2-7; D uncertain. Trimming took 4 bases from V and 2 from J, leaving 15 bases between them. CDR1 and CDR2 (germline): MGHRA, YSYEKL. The CDR3 length is 15 residues. In DNA form, the CDR3 reads TGCGCCAGCAGCCGGTTTAAAGACTGGACCTACGAGCAGTACTTC. Protein: CASSRFKDWTYEQYF.

V and J are TRBV10-3 and TRBJ2-1; D remains unclear. V was pared by 3 bases and J by 9 bases, with 9 bases between. This CDR3 contains 12 residues. CDR1 ENHRY and CDR2 SYGVKD come from the germline V gene. The CDR3 region has the DNA TGTGCCATCAGTGACCCTTTCGGTGAGCAGTTCTTC. Its translation: CAISDPFGEQFF.

This chain links TRBV18 with TRBJ2-5, with a possible D match to TRBD2 (6 bases). The CDR3 has 14 amino acids. Germline lookup yields CDR1 KGHSH and CDR2 LQKENI. V dropped 4 bases and J dropped 3 bases, with 12 bases sitting between them. CDR3 in amino acids: CASSLRDFEETQYF. CDR3 bases: TGTGCCAGCTCACTACGGGACTTTGAAGAGACCCAGTACTTC.